This record looks at one T cell receptor beta chain sequence and its context. The data originate from a study of T cell responses to AZD1222 COVID-19 vaccine. V lost 1 base to trimming and J lost 4 bases, with 9 bases between them. CDR1 and CDR2 (germline): SGDLS, YYNGEE. The CDR3 spans 14 residues. Here immunoSEQ multiplex PCR was the method, and the copy in TCRdb shows in-frame clones only, minus some. Of some 140,000 clones listed, roughly 90% are singletons. The chain employs TRBV9 and TRBJ1-5; no clear D gene. The sample consisted of peripheral blood, taken on day 0 of AZD1222 vaccination. This TCR was sampled from an adult in good health. The CDR3 DNA reads TGTGCCAGCAGCGTAAGCGGGGAAAATCAGCCCCAGCATTTT. Amino acids: CASSVSGENQPQHF.